The 20 T cell receptor beta chains listed next were all sequenced from one sample in a study of blood T cell repertoires in COVID-19 (dated by TCRdb to the early 2020s). The library was built by means of the immunoSEQ multiplex PCR assay. The table was pulled from immuneACCESS by TCRdb, which kept in-frame rearrangements only. Such tables lose some clones; where checked, under half of the loss comes from unresolved V genes, and the rest has no known cause. Here the sample has 75,000 to 100,000 clones; approximately 87% occur a single time. Jointly, the top ten make up 15% of the sample. The material sequenced was peripheral blood. These receptors were collected from a human donor in a cohort sampled during active COVID-19.

The CDR3 loop is CASSLTDRGLTGELFF. Written as DNA, the CDR3 is TGTGCCAGCAGCCTTACGGACAGGGGTCTCACCGGGGAGCTGTTTTTT. This chain connects TRBV14 to TRBJ2-2; 9 bases align to TRBD1. Germline lookup yields CDR1 SGHDN and CDR2 FVKESK. V lost 4 bases to trimming and J lost 4 bases; unmatched junction nucleotides: 7. This CDR3 region has 16 residues.

V usage is TRBV11-2 and J usage is TRBJ1-2; a possible D gene is TRBD1 (5 bases). The germline gives CDR1 SGHAT, CDR2 FQNNGV. V dropped 5 bases and J dropped 5 bases, with 15 bases sitting between them. This CDR3 has 14 amino acids. CDR3 coding DNA: TGTGCCAGCAGCCCCGGGGGGGTTGGGTATGGCTACACCTTC. Its protein product is CASSPGGVGYGYTF.

The gene calls are TRBV19 and TRBJ2-7; 14 bases fit TRBD2. The CDR3 runs to 18 residues. V shed 7 bases and J 5 bases; nucleotides not matched to a gene: 16. Germline lookup yields CDR1 LNHDA and CDR2 SQIVND (reference sequence). CDR3 coding DNA: TGTGCCAGTACCCCGGGACTAGCGGGAGCTGTAGGGATCAACGAGCAGTACTTC. The encoded protein is CASTPGLAGAVGINEQYF.

The chain employs TRBV6-1 and TRBJ1-5; D not resolved. V gave up 3 bases and J gave up 3 bases, with 9 bases separating them. The CDR3 totals 14 residues. The germline V gene encodes CDR1 MNHNS and CDR2 SASEGT. This CDR3 is CASSDYSANQPQHF. Written as DNA, the CDR3 is TGTGCCAGCAGTGATTACAGTGCCAATCAGCCCCAGCATTTT.

The chain uses TRBV7-3 and TRBJ2-3; D call uncertain. V was cut by 5 bases and J by 1 base, with 7 bases left in between. Germline CDR1 SGHTA, CDR2 FQGTGA. The CDR3 is 13 amino acids. CDR3 sequence (DNA): TGTGCCAGCAGCCCCCAGGGCACAGATACGCAGTATTTT. Protein: CASSPQGTDTQYF.

The chain links TRBV20-1 to TRBJ1-3; D ambiguous. Deletions cut 3 bases from V and 0 bases from J, with 12 bases between. Germline CDR1 is DFQATT and CDR2 is SNEGSKA (reference sequence). This CDR3 spans 15 amino acids. The DNA of the CDR3 is TGCAGTGCTAGTGGCGGCAGCTTCTCTGGAAACACCATATATTTT. It encodes CSASGGSFSGNTIYF.

The V and J genes are TRBV13 and TRBJ1-2; maybe TRBD1 (6 bases). CDR1 is PRHDT, CDR2 FYEKMQ, per germline (reference sequence). The CDR3 totals 15 residues. V was trimmed by 4 bases and J by 5 bases, leaving 17 bases between them. The CDR3 nucleotides are TGTGCCAGCAGCTCCACAGGGAATGGGGTATATGGCTACACCTTC. Its protein is CASSSTGNGVYGYTF.

As DNA, the CDR3 is TGTGCCAGCAGCTCCCAGGATGGGGAGACCCAGTACTTC. This gives the protein CASSSQDGETQYF. The chain combines TRBV9 with TRBJ2-5, with unresolved D. The CDR3 sequence is 13 residues long. The V gene lost 4 bases and the J gene lost 5 bases, with 12 bases spanning the gap. Germline values: CDR1 SGDLS, CDR2 YYNGEE.

The genes are TRBV2 and TRBJ1-1, with D uncertain. V lost 5 bases and J lost 5, with 15 bases in between. The CDR3 runs to 14 residues. Germline values: CDR1 SNHLY, CDR2 FYNNEI. The CDR3 spells CASSLTRGATEAFF. The DNA for the CDR3 is TGTGCCAGCAGTCTCACCCGGGGAGCTACTGAAGCTTTCTTT. Complete variable domain (other parts from reference TRBV2 and TRBJ1-1): EPEVTQTPSHQVTQMGQEVILRCVPISNHLYFYWYRQILGQKVEFLVSFYNNEISEKSEIFDDQFSVERPDGSNFTLKIRSTKLEDSAMYFCASSLTRGATEAFFGQGTRLTVV.

The rearrangement uses TRBV18 and TRBJ1-4; D gene ambiguous. Trimming took 1 base from V and 0 from J, leaving 12 bases between them. CDR1 and CDR2 (germline): KGHSH, LQKENI. CDR3 size: 17 residues. The DNA of the CDR3 is TGTGCCAGCTCACCACTGAGGGAGCCTACAACTAATGAAAAACTGTTTTTT. It codes for CASSPLREPTTNEKLFF.

The chain links TRBV7-2 to TRBJ2-1; 7 bases map to TRBD2. The junction had 4 bases not matched to a gene; V was cut back by 1 base and J by 4 bases. Per germline, CDR1 SGHTA and CDR2 FQGNSA. CDR3 size: 15 residues. The CDR3 coding sequence is TGTGCCAGCAGCTTAGAGGCGGGACTATACAATGAGCAGTTCTTC. The encoded protein is CASSLEAGLYNEQFF.

The chain employs TRBV28 and TRBJ1-2; 10 bases agree with TRBD1. The trim removed 7 bases at V and 8 bases at J, leaving 7 bases unmatched. Germline CDR1 is MDHEN and CDR2 is SYDVKM. This CDR3 is built from 13 residues. The CDR3 DNA sequence: TGTGCCAGCATCCGACAGGGGGCGGGAGGCTACACCTTC. Translated, it gives CASIRQGAGGYTF.

The sample holds one count of this clone. This chain uses TRBV4-1 with TRBJ1-1; the D is unclear. The CDR3 contains 11 residues. The germline CDR1 and CDR2 sequences are MGHRA and YSYEKL. V was shortened by 1 base and J by 7 bases, with 4 bases between the two germline ends. CDR3 nucleotides: TGCGCCAGCAGCCAAGCCTTTGAAGCTTTCTTT. Amino acid sequence: CASSQAFEAFF.

The chain recombines TRBV5-8 with TRBJ1-6; 7 bases align to TRBD1. J was trimmed by 7 bases and V by 4 bases; bases with no gene match: 11. CDR3 length: 16 amino acids. Germline loops: CDR1 SGHTS, CDR2 YDEGEE. The CDR3 here is CASSPPWTGPNSPLHF. DNA of the CDR3: TGTGCCAGCAGCCCGCCTTGGACAGGTCCGAATTCACCCCTCCACTTT.

This chain connects TRBV3-1 (or the pseudogene TRBV3-2) to TRBJ2-1, with 13 bases identical to TRBD2. J gave up 7 bases and V 1 base, and 4 bases lay outside the gene matches. The CDR3 contains 16 residues. CDR1 and CDR2 from the germline V gene are LGHDT and YNNKEL (reference sequence). The CDR3 is CASSQGGLAGLNEQFF. The DNA for the CDR3 is TGTGCCAGCAGCCAAGGGGGACTAGCGGGACTGAATGAGCAGTTCTTC.

The rearrangement links TRBV7-2 to TRBJ2-1, with D possibly TRBD2 on 5 matching bases. Germline V gives CDR1 SGHTA, CDR2 FQGNSA. Trimming stripped 4 bases from V and 0 bases from J, with 16 bases between. The CDR3 runs to 17 residues. The CDR3, as DNA: TGTGCCAGCAGCTCGGACTCCTCGGGGAACTCCTACAATGAGCAGTTCTTC. Encoded protein: CASSSDSSGNSYNEQFF.

V usage is TRBV12-3 or TRBV12-4 and J usage is TRBJ1-4; the D is unclear. The CDR3 extends over 12 amino acids. The V end lost 5 bases, the J end lost 8 bases, and 9 bases lay between the germline ends. CDR3 coding DNA: TGTGCCAGCAGTCAAGTACGGGAAAAACTGTTTTTT. Its translation is CASSQVREKLFF.

This chain links TRBV7-6 with TRBJ2-2; TRBD1 agrees at 7 bases. Per germline, CDR1 SGHVS and CDR2 FNYEAQ. V shed 2 bases and J 6 bases; nucleotides not matched to a gene: 12. The CDR3 runs to 17 residues. The CDR3 nucleotides read TGTGCCAGCAGCTTACAGGCGACAGGGCTGGGGGCCGGGGAGCTGTTTTTT. Its translation is CASSLQATGLGAGELFF.

The chain is built from TRBV12-3 or TRBV12-4 and TRBJ2-7; D perhaps matches TRBD2 (6 bases). The V and J ends lost 8 bases and 3 bases respectively, with 14 bases between them. This CDR3 is built from 13 residues. The CDR3 sequence: CASGSGGFYEQYF. The DNA for the CDR3 is TGTGCCAGCGGTTCCGGGGGATTCTACGAGCAGTACTTC.

The J gene is TRBJ2-1, the V gene TRBV28; D remains ambiguous. CDR1 and CDR2 from the germline V gene are MDHEN and SYDVKM. V was shortened by 1 base and J by 6 bases, with 4 bases between the two germline ends. The CDR3 is made up of 12 amino acids. CDR3 nucleotides: TGTGCCAGCAGTTTATTTATCAATGAGCAGTTCTTC. It encodes CASSLFINEQFF.